Given below is one T cell receptor beta chain in context. Antigen: not known. This sample is part of a study of persistence of HIV-infected CD4 T cells. The length of the CDR3 is 16 residues. CDR1 and CDR2 from the germline V gene are SGHNT and YYREEE (reference sequence). V lost 2 bases and J 5 bases, leaving 19 bases between the germline ends. The stimulus was lysate of CMV-infected fibroblasts, roughly 10 ug/mL. CD40L/CD69 double-negative CD45RO-high memory CD4+ T cells were collected. The immunoSEQ assay was version 4, run in survey mode. Sequencing was performed with immunoSEQ multiplex PCR; in TCRdb, only in-frame clones are kept and a portion is missing. The sample shows around 28,000 clones, roughly 78% of them seen only once.

This specimen was CD4+ T cells sorted from PBMCs after roughly 18-hour stimulation, taken from a patient who received antiretroviral therapy. This TCR derives from an adult woman with HIV who was CMV-seropositive. The V call is TRBV5-4, the J call TRBJ1-1, with D perhaps TRBD1 (6 bases). CDR3 sequence reads: CASSFKGPGQPTEAFF. The DNA for the CDR3 is TGTGCCAGCAGCTTTAAAGGACCGGGACAACCAACTGAAGCTTTCTTT.